This T cell receptor beta chain derives from a study of control samples from healthy donors and cancer patients (dated by TCRdb to 2018 to 2021). In the germline V gene (reference sequence), CDR1 corresponds to LNHDA and CDR2 to SQIVND. V is reduced by 9 bases and J by 6 bases, leaving a spacing of 15 bases between them. From cysteine to phenylalanine, the CDR3 is 12 amino acids long. The only DNA kept is the CDR3, 36 bases in frame from the first base. The library was generated by the immunoSEQ multiplex PCR assay. Here the immuneACCESS table is served through TCRdb, limited to in-frame sequences with V and J called. Missing clones are a known gap in these copies; in checked studies unresolved V genes cover under half, and the rest lacks a known reason. This sample comprises approximately 140,000 clones, approximately 89% of them detected only once. The ten top clones hold 6.5% to 9.5% of the sample.

Concerning this clone itself: Its binding antigen is unknown. No base quality information exists; no much larger clone differs at one position.

The chain is encoded by TRBV19 joined to TRBJ2-7; TRBD1 is a possible D gene, resting on 6 matching bases. The receptor comes from a man aged 45-65 years with head and neck cancer. What was sequenced was PBMCs. The sequence in DNA is TGTGCCAGCAGGGGCGAACAGGTCGAGCAGTACTTC. This yields the protein CASRGEQVEQYF. With all but the CDR3 taken from the reference TRBV19 and TRBJ2-7 genes, the full variable domain is: DGGITQSPKYLFRKEGQNVTLSCEQNLNHDAMYWYRQDPGQGLRLIYYSQIVNDFQKGDIAEGYSVSREKKESFPLTVTSAQKNPTAFYLCASRGEQVEQYFGPGTRLTVT.